Detailed here is one T cell receptor beta chain. Original processing methods: Reference gene primer amplification gave estimated nucleated cell counts. Data came from immunoSEQ multiplex PCR; TCRdb stores just in-frame clones and leaves some out. V and J calls and clone size are as listed in that table; D and trimming were resolved from the DNA. The data contain approximately 100,000 clones, roughly nine tenths of them seen just once; the ten biggest clones take up 17%. V lost 9 bases and J lost 8, with 22 bases in between. There are 15 residues in the CDR3. CDR1 and CDR2 from the germline V gene are LNHDA and SQIVND (reference sequence). The data derive from a study of blood T cell repertoires in COVID-19. Whole-study context: The United States, Italy and Spain provided the acute and convalescent COVID-19 samples. Sources were T cells, B-cell-depleted T cells, or PBMCs; the material itself was cDNA or gDNA.

The receptor comes from an elderly woman in a cohort sampled during active COVID-19. Sequenced: peripheral blood. The chain recombines TRBV19 with TRBJ2-2, with D possibly being TRBD2 (6 bases). The CDR3 nucleotides read TGTGCCAGCACCTCATCGGGACTGGGATTGGGGGAGCTGTTTTTT. Translation: CASTSSGLGLGELFF.